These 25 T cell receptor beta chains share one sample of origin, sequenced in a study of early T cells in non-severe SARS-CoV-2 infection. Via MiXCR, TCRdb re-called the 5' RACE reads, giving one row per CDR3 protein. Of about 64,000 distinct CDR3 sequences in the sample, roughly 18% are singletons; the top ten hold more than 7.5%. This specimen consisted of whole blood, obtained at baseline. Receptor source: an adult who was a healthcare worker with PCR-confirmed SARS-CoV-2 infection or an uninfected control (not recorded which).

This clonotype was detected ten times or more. The CDR3 coding sequence is TGTGCCAGCATCAAAATAGCGGAGAAAGAGACCCAGTACTTC. Translating it yields CASIKIAEKETQYF. The rearrangement joins TRBV6-1 to TRBJ2-5; D may be TRBD2 (6 bases). CDR1 MNHNS and CDR2 SASEGT come from the germline V gene. There are 14 residues in the CDR3. V was shortened by 7 bases and J by 3 bases, with 15 bases between the two germline ends.

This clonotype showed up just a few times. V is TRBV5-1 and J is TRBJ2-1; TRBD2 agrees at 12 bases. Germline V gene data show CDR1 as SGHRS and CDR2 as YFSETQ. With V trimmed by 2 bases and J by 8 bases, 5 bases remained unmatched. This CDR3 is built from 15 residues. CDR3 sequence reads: CASSLPRLAGDEQFF. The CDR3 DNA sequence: TGCGCCAGCAGCTTACCGAGACTAGCGGGGGATGAGCAGTTCTTC. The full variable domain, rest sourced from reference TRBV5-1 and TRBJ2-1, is KAGVTQTPRYLIKTRGQQVTLSCSPISGHRSVSWYQQTPGQGLQFLFEYFSETQRNKGNFPGRFSGRQFSNSRSEMNVSTLELGDSALYLCASSLPRLAGDEQFFGPGTRLTVL.

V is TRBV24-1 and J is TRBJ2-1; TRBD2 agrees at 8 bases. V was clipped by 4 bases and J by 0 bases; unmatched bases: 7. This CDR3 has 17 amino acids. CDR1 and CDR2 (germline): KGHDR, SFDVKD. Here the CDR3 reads CATSDATSASSYNEQFF. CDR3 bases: TGTGCCACCAGTGACGCGACTAGCGCGAGCTCCTACAATGAGCAGTTCTTC.

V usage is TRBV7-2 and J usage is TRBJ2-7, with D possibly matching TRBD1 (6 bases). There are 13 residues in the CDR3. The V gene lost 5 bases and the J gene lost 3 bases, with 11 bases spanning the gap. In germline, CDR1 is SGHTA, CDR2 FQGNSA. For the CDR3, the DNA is TGTGCCAGCAGCAACCGCAGGGGCTACGAGCAGTACTTC. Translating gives CASSNRRGYEQYF.

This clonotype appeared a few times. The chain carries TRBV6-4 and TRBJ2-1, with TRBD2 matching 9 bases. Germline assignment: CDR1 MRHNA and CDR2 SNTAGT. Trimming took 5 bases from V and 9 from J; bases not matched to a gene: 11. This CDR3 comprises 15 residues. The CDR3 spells CASSNIAGVWGEQFF. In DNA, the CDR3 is TGTGCCAGCAGTAATATAGCGGGAGTCTGGGGTGAGCAGTTCTTC.

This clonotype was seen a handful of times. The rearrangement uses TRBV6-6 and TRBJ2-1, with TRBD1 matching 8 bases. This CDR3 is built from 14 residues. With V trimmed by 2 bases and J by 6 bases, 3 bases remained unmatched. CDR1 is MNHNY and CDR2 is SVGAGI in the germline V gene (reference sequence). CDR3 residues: CASSYGQGGNEQFF. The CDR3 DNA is TGTGCCAGCAGTTACGGACAGGGTGGCAATGAGCAGTTCTTC.

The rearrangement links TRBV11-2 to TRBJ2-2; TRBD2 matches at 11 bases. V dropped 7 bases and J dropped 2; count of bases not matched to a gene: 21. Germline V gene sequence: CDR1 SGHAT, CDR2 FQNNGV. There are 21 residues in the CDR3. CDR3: CASTSEIQLASGRFNTGELFF. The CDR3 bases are TGTGCCAGCACCTCAGAAATCCAGTTGGCTAGCGGGAGGTTTAACACCGGGGAGCTGTTTTTT.

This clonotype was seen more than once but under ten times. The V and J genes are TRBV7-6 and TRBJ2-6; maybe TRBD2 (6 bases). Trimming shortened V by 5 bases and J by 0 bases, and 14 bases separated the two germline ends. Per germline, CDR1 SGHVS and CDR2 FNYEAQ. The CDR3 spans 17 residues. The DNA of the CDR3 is TGTGCCAGCAGCCCTGGACTAATCACCTCTGGGGCCAACGTCCTGACTTTC. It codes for CASSPGLITSGANVLTF.

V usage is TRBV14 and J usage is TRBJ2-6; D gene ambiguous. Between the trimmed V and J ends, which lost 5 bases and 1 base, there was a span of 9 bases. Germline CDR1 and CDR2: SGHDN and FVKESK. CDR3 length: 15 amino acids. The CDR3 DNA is TGTGCCAGCAGCTACAGCTTATCTGGGGCCAACGTCCTGACTTTC. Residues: CASSYSLSGANVLTF.

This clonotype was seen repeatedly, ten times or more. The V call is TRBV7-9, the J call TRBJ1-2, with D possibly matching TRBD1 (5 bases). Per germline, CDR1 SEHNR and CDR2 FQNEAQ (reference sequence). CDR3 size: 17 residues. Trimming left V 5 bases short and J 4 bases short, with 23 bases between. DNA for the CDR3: TGTGCCAGCAGCATCATTAGAAGTAGGGGCGGCGCCTATGGCTACACCTTC. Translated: CASSIIRSRGGAYGYTF.

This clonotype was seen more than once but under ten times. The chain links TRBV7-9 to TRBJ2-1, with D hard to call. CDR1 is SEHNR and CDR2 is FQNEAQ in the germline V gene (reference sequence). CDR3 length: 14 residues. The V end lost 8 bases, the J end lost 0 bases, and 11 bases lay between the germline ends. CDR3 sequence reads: CASLGGVSYNEQFF. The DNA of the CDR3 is TGTGCCAGCTTGGGCGGAGTCTCCTACAATGAGCAGTTCTTC.

CDR3 protein: CASSTPSSADTQYF. CDR3 in DNA: TGTGCCAGCAGTACCCCTTCGTCAGCAGATACGCAGTATTTT. This rearrangement joins TRBV27 to TRBJ2-3; D is unresolved. In germline, CDR1 is MNHEY, CDR2 SMNVEV (reference sequence). V lost 5 bases and J lost 4, with 13 bases in between. This CDR3 comprises 14 residues.

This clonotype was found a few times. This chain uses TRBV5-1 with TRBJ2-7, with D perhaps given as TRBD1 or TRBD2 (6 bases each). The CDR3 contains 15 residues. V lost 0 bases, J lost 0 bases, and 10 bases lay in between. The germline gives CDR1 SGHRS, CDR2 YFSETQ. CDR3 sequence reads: CASSLGGTSSYEQYF. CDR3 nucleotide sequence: TGCGCCAGCAGCTTGGGCGGGACAAGCTCCTACGAGCAGTACTTC.

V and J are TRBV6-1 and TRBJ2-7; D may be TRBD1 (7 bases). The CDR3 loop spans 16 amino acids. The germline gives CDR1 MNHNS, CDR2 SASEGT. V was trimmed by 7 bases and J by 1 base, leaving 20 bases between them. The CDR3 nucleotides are TGTGCCAGCATAGGTACCAGGGGGAGGTCATCCTACGAGCAGTACTTC. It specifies CASIGTRGRSSYEQYF.

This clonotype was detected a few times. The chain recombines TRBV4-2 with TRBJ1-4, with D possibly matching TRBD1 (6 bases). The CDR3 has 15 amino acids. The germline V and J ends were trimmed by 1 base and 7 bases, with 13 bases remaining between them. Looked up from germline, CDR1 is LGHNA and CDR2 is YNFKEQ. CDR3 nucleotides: TGTGCCAGCAGCCAAGGGGACATAGTGGCTGAAAAACTGTTTTTT. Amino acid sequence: CASSQGDIVAEKLFF.

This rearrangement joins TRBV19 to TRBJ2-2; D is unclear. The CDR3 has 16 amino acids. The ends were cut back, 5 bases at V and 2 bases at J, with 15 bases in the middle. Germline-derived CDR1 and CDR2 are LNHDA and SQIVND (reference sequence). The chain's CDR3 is CASSLPPSTNTGELFF. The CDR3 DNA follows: TGTGCCAGTAGTCTCCCCCCAAGCACAAACACCGGGGAGCTGTTTTTT.

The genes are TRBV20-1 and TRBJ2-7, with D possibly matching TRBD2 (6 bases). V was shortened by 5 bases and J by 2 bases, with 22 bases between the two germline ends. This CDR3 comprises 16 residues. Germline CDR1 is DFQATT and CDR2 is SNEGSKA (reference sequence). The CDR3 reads CSAHGRGSGGPYEQYF. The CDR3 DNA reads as TGCAGTGCTCACGGTCGGGGTAGCGGAGGCCCCTACGAGCAGTACTTC.

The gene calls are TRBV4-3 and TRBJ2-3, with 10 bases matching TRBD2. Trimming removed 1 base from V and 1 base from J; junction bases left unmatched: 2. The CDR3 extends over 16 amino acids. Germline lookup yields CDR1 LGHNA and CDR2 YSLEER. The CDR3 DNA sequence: TGCGCCAGCAGCCAAGTAACTAGCGGGGGCACAGATACGCAGTATTTT. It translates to CASSQVTSGGTDTQYF.

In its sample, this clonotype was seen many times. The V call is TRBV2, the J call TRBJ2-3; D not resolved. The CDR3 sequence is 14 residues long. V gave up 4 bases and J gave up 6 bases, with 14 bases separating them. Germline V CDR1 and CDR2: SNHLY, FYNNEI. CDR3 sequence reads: CASSVLSNRDTQYF. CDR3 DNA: TGTGCCAGCAGTGTTTTAAGCAATCGGGATACGCAGTATTTT.

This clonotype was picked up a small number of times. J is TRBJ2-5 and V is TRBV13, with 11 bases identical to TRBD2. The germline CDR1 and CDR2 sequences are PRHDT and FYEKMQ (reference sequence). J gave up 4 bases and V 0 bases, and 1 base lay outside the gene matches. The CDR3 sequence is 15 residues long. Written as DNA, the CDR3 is TGTGCCAGCAGCTTAGGCGGACTAGCGGGAGAGACCCAGTACTTC. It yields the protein CASSLGGLAGETQYF.

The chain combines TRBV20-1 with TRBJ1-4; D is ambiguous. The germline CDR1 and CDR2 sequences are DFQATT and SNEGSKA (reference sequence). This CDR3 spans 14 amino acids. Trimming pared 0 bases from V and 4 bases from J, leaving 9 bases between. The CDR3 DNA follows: TGCAGTGCTAGAGATGGAAGGAGTAATGAAAAACTGTTTTTT. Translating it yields CSARDGRSNEKLFF.

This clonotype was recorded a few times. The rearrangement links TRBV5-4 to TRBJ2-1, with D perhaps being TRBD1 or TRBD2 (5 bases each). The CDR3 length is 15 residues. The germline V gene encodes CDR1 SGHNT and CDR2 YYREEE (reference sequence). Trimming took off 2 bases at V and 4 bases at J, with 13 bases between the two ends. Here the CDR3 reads CASSFPGTKYNEQFF. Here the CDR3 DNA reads TGTGCCAGCAGCTTCCCGGGGACGAAGTACAATGAGCAGTTCTTC. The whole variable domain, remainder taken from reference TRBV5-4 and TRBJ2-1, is ETGVTQSPTHLIKTRGQQVTLRCSSQSGHNTVSWYQQALGQGPQFIFQYYREEENGRGNFPPRFSGLQFPNYSSELNVNALELDDSALYLCASSFPGTKYNEQFFGPGTRLTVL.

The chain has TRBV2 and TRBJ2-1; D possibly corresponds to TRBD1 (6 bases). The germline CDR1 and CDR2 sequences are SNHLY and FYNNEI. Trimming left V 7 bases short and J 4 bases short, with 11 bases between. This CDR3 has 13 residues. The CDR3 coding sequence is TGTGCCAGCAATCAGGACAGTTACAATGAGCAGTTCTTC. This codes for CASNQDSYNEQFF.

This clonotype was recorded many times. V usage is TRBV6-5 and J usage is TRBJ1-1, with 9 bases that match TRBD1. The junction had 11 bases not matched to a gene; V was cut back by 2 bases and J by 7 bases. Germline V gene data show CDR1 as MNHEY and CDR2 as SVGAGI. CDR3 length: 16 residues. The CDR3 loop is CASSYRTGAYPFEAFF. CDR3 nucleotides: TGTGCCAGCAGTTACAGGACAGGGGCCTACCCATTTGAAGCTTTCTTT.

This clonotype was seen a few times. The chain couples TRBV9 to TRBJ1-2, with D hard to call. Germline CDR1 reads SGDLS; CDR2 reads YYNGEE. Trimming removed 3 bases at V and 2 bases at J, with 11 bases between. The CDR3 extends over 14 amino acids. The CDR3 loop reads CASSAQAGNYGYTF. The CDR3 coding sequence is TGTGCCAGCAGCGCCCAGGCGGGGAACTATGGCTACACCTTC.